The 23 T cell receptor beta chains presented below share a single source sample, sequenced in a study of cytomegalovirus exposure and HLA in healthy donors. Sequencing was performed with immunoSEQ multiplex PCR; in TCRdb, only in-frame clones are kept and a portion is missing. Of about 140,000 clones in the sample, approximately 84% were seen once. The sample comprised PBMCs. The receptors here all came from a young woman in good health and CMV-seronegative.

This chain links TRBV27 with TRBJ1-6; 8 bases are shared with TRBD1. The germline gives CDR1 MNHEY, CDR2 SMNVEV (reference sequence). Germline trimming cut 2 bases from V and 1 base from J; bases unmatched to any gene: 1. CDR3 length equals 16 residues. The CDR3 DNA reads TGTGCCAGCAGTTTACAGGGGGCTTCCTATAATTCACCCCTCCACTTT. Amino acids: CASSLQGASYNSPLHF.

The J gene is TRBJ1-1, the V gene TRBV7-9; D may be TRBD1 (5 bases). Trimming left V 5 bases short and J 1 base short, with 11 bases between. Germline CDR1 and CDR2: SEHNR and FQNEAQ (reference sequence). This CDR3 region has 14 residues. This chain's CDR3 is CASSPEGENTEAFF. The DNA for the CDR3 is TGTGCCAGCAGCCCCGAAGGGGAGAACACTGAAGCTTTCTTT. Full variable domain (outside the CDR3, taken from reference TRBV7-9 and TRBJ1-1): DTGVSQNPRHKITKRGQNVTFRCDPISEHNRLYWYRQTLGQGPEFLTYFQNEAQLEKSRLLSDRFSAERPKGSFSTLEIQRTEQGDSAMYLCASSPEGENTEAFFGQGTRLTVV.

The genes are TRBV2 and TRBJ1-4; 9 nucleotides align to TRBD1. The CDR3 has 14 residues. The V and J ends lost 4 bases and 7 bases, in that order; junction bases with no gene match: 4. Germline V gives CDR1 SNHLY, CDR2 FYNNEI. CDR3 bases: TGTGCCAGCAGTGCCTGGACAGGGGCTGAAAAACTGTTTTTT. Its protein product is CASSAWTGAEKLFF.

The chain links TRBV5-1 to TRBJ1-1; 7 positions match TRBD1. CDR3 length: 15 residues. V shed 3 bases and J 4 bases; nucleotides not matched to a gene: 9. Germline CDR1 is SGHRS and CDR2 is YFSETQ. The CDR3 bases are TGCGCCAGCAGCTCGAGTACCGGGACAGTCACTGAAGCTTTCTTT. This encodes CASSSSTGTVTEAFF.

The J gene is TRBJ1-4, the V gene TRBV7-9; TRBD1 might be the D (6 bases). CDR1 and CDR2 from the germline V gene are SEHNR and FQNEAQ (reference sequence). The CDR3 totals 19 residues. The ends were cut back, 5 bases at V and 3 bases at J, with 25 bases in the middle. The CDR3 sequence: CASSLGRRGRGSSNEKLFF. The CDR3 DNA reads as TGTGCCAGCAGCCTCGGGCGCAGGGGACGGGGTTCTTCTAATGAAAAACTGTTTTTT. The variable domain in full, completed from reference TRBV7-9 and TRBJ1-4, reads DTGVSQNPRHKITKRGQNVTFRCDPISEHNRLYWYRQTLGQGPEFLTYFQNEAQLEKSRLLSDRFSAERPKGSFSTLEIQRTEQGDSAMYLCASSLGRRGRGSSNEKLFFGSGTQLSVL.

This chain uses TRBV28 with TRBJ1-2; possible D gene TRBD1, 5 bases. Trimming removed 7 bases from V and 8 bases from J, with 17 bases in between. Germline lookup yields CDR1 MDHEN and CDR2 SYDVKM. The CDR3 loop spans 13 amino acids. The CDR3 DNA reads TGTGCCAGCACCCAAAGGGGAGGGAGCGGCTACACCTTC. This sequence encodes CASTQRGGSGYTF.

The DNA of the CDR3 is TGTGCCAGCACCGTTGCTTCGGCTAATGAAAAACTGTTTTTT. Amino acid sequence: CASTVASANEKLFF. This chain joins TRBV7-9 and TRBJ1-4; D call uncertain. The CDR3 spans 14 residues. V lost 7 bases to trimming and J lost 3 bases, with 12 bases between them. CDR1 is SEHNR and CDR2 is FQNEAQ in the germline V gene (reference sequence).

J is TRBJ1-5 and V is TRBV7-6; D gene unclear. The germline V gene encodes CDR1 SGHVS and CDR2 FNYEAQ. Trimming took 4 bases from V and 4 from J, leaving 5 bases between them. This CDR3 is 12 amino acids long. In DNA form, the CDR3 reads TGTGCCAGCAGCTCCCCGAATCAGCCCCAGCATTTT. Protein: CASSSPNQPQHF.

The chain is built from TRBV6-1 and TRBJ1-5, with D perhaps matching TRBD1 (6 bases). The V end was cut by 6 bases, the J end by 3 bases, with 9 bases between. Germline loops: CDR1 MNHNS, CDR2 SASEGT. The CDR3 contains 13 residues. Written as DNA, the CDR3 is TGTGCCAGCAGGGACAGACACAATCAGCCCCAGCATTTT. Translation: CASRDRHNQPQHF.

CDR3 nucleotides: TGTGCCATCAGTGAGTCGGTCAGAAAGAATTCACCCCTCCACTTT. It specifies CAISESVRKNSPLHF. The V and J genes are TRBV10-3 and TRBJ1-6, with D uncertain. The CDR3 loop spans 15 amino acids. The ends were cut back, 0 bases at V and 7 bases at J, with 10 bases in the middle. Germline-derived CDR1 and CDR2 are ENHRY and SYGVKD.

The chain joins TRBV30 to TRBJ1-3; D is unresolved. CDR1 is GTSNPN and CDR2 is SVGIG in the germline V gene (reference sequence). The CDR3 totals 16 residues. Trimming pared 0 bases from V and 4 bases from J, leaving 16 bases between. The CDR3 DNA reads TGTGCCTGGAGTGTATTCGGAACAGTAGAGGGAAACACCATATATTTT. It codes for CAWSVFGTVEGNTIYF. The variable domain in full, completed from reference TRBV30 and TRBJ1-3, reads SQTIHQWPATLVQPVGSPLSLECTVEGTSNPNLYWYRQAAGRGLQLLFYSVGIGQISSEVPQNLSASRPQDRQFILSSKKLLLSDSGFYLCAWSVFGTVEGNTIYFGEGSWLTVV.

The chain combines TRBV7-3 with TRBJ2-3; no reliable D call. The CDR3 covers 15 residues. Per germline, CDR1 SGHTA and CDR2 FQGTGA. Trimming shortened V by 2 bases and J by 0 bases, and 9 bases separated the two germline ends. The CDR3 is CASSLSVTSTDTQYF. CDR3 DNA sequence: TGTGCCAGCAGCTTATCGGTGACTAGCACAGATACGCAGTATTTT.

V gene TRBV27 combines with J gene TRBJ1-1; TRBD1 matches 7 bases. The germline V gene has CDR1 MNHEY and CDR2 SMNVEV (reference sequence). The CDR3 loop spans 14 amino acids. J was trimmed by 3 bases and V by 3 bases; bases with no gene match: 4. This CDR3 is CASSFDRADTEAFF. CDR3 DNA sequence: TGTGCCAGCAGTTTTGACAGGGCGGACACTGAAGCTTTCTTT.

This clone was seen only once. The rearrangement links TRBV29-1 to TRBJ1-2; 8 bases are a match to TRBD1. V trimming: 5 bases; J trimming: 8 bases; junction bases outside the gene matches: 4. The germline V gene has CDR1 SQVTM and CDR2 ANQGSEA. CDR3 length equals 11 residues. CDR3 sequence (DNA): TGCAGCGTTCAGGGGGCGCGCGGCTACACCTTC. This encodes CSVQGARGYTF.

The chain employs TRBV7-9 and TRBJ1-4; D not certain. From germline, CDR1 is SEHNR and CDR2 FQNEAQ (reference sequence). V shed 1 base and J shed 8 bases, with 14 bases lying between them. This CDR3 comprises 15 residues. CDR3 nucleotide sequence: TGTGCCAGCAGCTTAGGGCCCCACAGTCGGGAAAAACTGTTTTTT. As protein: CASSLGPHSREKLFF.

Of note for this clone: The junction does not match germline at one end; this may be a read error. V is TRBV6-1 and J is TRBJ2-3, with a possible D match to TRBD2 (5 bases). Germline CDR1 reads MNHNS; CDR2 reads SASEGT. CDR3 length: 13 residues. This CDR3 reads CASSAQLGDTLYF. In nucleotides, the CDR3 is TGTGCCAGCAGTGCCCAGTTGGGAGATACGCTGTATTTT.

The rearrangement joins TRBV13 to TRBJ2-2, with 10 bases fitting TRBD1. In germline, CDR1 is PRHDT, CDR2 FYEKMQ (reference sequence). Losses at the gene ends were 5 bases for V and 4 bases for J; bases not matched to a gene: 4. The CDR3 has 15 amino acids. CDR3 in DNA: TGTGCCAGCAGCATGGGACAGGGGCCCACCGGGGAGCTGTTTTTT. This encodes CASSMGQGPTGELFF.

For the CDR3, the DNA is TGTGCCAGCCAAACAGCGAACACCGGGGAGCTGTTTTTT. Translated: CASQTANTGELFF. The chain carries TRBV7-8 and TRBJ2-2, with D unclear. Germline CDR1 is SGHVS and CDR2 is FQNEAQ. CDR3 length: 13 residues. The ends were cut back, 8 bases at V and 0 bases at J, with 7 bases in the middle.

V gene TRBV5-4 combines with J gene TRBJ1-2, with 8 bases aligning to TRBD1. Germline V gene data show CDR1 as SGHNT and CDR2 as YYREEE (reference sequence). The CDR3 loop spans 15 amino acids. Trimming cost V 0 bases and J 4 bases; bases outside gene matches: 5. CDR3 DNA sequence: TGTGCCAGCAGCTTGGCAGGACAGGGCTTCTATGGCTACACCTTC. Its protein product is CASSLAGQGFYGYTF.

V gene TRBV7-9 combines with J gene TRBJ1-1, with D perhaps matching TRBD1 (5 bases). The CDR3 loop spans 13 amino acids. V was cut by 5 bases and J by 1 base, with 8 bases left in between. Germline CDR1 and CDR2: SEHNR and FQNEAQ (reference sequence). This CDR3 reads CASSPQANTEAFF. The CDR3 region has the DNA TGTGCCAGCAGCCCACAGGCGAACACTGAAGCTTTCTTT.

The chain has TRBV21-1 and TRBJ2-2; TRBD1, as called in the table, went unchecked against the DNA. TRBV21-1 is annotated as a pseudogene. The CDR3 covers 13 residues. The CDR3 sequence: CASSKDRTGELFF. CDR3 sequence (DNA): TGTGCCAGCAGCAAAGACAGGACCGGGGAGCTGTTTTTT.

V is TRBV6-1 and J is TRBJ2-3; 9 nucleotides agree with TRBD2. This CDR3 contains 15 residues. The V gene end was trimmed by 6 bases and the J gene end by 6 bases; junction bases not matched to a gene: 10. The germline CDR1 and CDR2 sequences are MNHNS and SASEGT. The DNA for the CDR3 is TGTGCCAGCAGACTTCGGCGGGGGGGCCCCGATACGCAGTATTTT. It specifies CASRLRRGGPDTQYF.

The CDR3 DNA is TGTGCCACCCACCGGGGGGGGGACTATGGCTACACCTTC. Amino acids: CATHRGGDYGYTF. This sequence joins TRBV14 and TRBJ1-2; maybe TRBD1 (5 bases). V shed 10 bases and J shed 3 bases, with 15 bases lying between them. The CDR3 consists of 13 residues. In germline, CDR1 is SGHDN, CDR2 FVKESK.